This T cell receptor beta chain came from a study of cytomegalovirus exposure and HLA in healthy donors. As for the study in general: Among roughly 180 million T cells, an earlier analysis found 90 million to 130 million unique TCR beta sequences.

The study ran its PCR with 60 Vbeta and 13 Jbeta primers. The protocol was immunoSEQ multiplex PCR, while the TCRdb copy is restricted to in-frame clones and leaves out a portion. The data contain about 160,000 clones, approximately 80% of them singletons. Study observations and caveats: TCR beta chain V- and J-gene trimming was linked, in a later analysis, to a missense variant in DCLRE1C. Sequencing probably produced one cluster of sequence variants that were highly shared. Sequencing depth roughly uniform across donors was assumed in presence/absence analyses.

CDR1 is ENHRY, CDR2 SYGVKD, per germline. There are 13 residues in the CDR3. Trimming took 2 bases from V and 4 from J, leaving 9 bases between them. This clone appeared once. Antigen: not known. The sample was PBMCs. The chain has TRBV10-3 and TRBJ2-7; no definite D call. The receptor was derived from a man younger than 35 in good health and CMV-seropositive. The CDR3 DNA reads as TGTGCCATCAGTGAGGACCAGGAATACGAGCAGTACTTC. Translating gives CAISEDQEYEQYF.